The next 25 T cell receptor beta chains were all read from a single sample in a study of shared clonotypes between healthy human individuals. Some clones are missing from TCRdb's copy, which holds only in-frame ones; the method was immunoSEQ multiplex PCR. This table holds about 2 million clones, roughly 94% found once. Sequences were obtained from naive CD4+ T cells sorted from blood. Subset described: CD45RA+ positively selected. The receptors were sampled from a man in his late teens or twenties in good health.

The chain carries TRBV19 and TRBJ2-4; D perhaps matches TRBD2 (6 bases). The CDR3 sequence is 15 residues long. Germline values: CDR1 LNHDA, CDR2 SQIVND (reference sequence). V lost 7 bases and J 1 base, leaving 14 bases between the germline ends. CDR3 DNA sequence: TGTGCCAGTACCCCCTGGGGGGAGGCCAAAAACATTCAGTACTTC. This encodes CASTPWGEAKNIQYF.

The chain is built from TRBV11-2 and TRBJ2-7, with D unresolved. The CDR3 covers 13 residues. From germline, CDR1 is SGHAT and CDR2 FQNNGV. Trimming shortened V by 6 bases and J by 2 bases, and 11 bases separated the two germline ends. The CDR3 here is CASSYTVAYEQYF. The CDR3 DNA reads as TGTGCCAGCAGTTACACAGTAGCCTACGAGCAGTACTTC.

The J gene is TRBJ1-2, the V gene TRBV7-8; 10 nucleotides line up with TRBD1. CDR3 length: 14 residues. Germline CDR1 SGHVS, CDR2 FQNEAQ. After removal of 5 bases from V and 3 bases from J, the junction contained 3 bases not matched to a gene. CDR3 sequence (DNA): TGTGCCAGCAGCCACGGGACAGGGGACTATGGCTACACCTTC. Translation gives CASSHGTGDYGYTF.

The DNA for the CDR3 is TGTGCCAGCAGCCCGGAGGTTGGCGAGCAGTACTTC. Its protein product is CASSPEVGEQYF. The chain is built from TRBV5-6 and TRBJ2-7; TRBD2 is a possible D gene (5 bases). Trimming removed 4 bases from V and 6 bases from J, with 11 bases in between. The CDR3 length is 12 residues. The germline V gene has CDR1 SGHDT and CDR2 YYEEEE.

V usage is TRBV11-2 and J usage is TRBJ2-2, with D perhaps being TRBD1 or TRBD2 (5 bases each). Per germline, CDR1 SGHAT and CDR2 FQNNGV. The V and J ends lost 5 bases and 4 bases respectively, with 14 bases between them. CDR3 length equals 15 residues. The CDR3 DNA follows: TGTGCCAGCAGCCCAGAGAGGGGTGGCACCGGGGAGCTGTTTTTT. Protein sequence: CASSPERGGTGELFF.

A word on this clone: This CDR3 is also generated by other DNA sequences in the sample. This sequence joins TRBV11-2 and TRBJ2-3; D is ambiguous. V lost 1 base to trimming and J lost 2 bases, with 7 bases between them. The CDR3 spans 14 residues. Per germline, CDR1 SGHAT and CDR2 FQNNGV. The CDR3 DNA is TGTGCCAGCAGCTTAGCGAGAGCCACAGATACGCAGTATTTT. The encoded protein is CASSLARATDTQYF. Combining the CDR3 with reference TRBV11-2 and TRBJ2-3 gives the whole variable domain EAGVAQSPRYKIIEKRQSVAFWCNPISGHATLYWYQQILGQGPKLLIQFQNNGVVDDSQLPKDRFSAERLKGVDSTLKIQPAKLEDSAVYLCASSLARATDTQYFGPGTRLTVL.

The rearrangement links TRBV30 to TRBJ1-2, with D unclear. This CDR3 spans 15 amino acids. Germline V gene sequence: CDR1 GTSNPN, CDR2 SVGIG (reference sequence). V was clipped by 0 bases and J by 0 bases, with 11 bases between them. The CDR3: CAWSVLKTSNYGYTF. The CDR3 DNA is TGTGCCTGGAGTGTACTAAAGACTTCTAACTATGGCTACACCTTC.

V is TRBV5-1 and J is TRBJ2-1; 10 positions agree with TRBD1. The CDR3 covers 15 residues. Germline V gives CDR1 SGHRS, CDR2 YFSETQ. V shed 3 bases, J shed 4 bases, and the junction held 4 bases outside the gene matches. The DNA for the CDR3 is TGCGCCAGCAGCTCCCGGGACAGGGGATACAATGAGCAGTTCTTC. This gives the protein CASSSRDRGYNEQFF.

V and J are TRBV6-1 and TRBJ1-1; D is unresolved. Per the germline V gene, CDR1 is MNHNS and CDR2 is SASEGT. The CDR3 contains 14 residues. Trimming shortened V by 6 bases and J by 0 bases, and 11 bases separated the two germline ends. CDR3 nucleotide sequence: TGTGCCAGCAGATTGGACGGTTTGAACACTGAAGCTTTCTTT. This sequence encodes CASRLDGLNTEAFF.

The table lists this clone with a count of one. The J gene is TRBJ2-7, the V gene TRBV5-1; D unclear. Germline V lookup: CDR1 SGHRS, CDR2 YFSETQ. The CDR3 runs to 13 residues. With 5 bases removed from V and 0 bases from J, the gap between germline ends came to 9 bases. CDR3 nucleotides: TGCGCCAGCAGGCCACATAGCTCCTACGAGCAGTACTTC. It encodes CASRPHSSYEQYF.

As concerns this clone: This same CDR3 is encoded by further DNA sequences in the sample. V usage is TRBV10-3 and J usage is TRBJ1-1; TRBD1 is a possible D gene (6 bases). The CDR3 has 13 amino acids. Trimming stripped 6 bases from V and 0 bases from J, with 8 bases between. CDR1 and CDR2 from the germline V gene are ENHRY and SYGVKD. The CDR3 here is CAIRDSMNTEAFF. As DNA, the CDR3 is TGTGCCATCAGGGACAGCATGAACACTGAAGCTTTCTTT.

The V call is TRBV5-4, the J call TRBJ2-2; 10 bases fit TRBD1. Germline assignment: CDR1 SGHNT and CDR2 YYREEE (reference sequence). Trimming took 4 bases from V and 5 from J; bases not matched to a gene: 8. The CDR3 is 16 amino acids. CDR3 DNA sequence: TGTGCCAGCAGCCCGGGGACAGGGGAGGGGACCGGGGAGCTGTTTTTT. It encodes CASSPGTGEGTGELFF. The full variable domain, in which reference TRBV5-4 and TRBJ2-2 provide the parts outside the CDR3, is ETGVTQSPTHLIKTRGQQVTLRCSSQSGHNTVSWYQQALGQGPQFIFQYYREEENGRGNFPPRFSGLQFPNYSSELNVNALELDDSALYLCASSPGTGEGTGELFFGEGSRLTVL.

CDR3 sequence (DNA): TGTGCCAGCAGTTCGAGCCGGGTCCGATTATCCTACGAGCAGTACTTC. Translated, it gives CASSSSRVRLSYEQYF. This rearrangement joins TRBV27 to TRBJ2-7; D is unclear. This CDR3 is 16 amino acids long. From germline, CDR1 is MNHEY and CDR2 SMNVEV (reference sequence). Trimming pared 4 bases from V and 1 base from J, leaving 17 bases between.

The V gene is TRBV5-4, the J gene TRBJ2-2, with 11 bases identical to TRBD2. Trimming at V came to 4 bases and at J to 1 base, leaving 12 bases not matched to a gene. The CDR3 consists of 19 residues. Looked up from germline, CDR1 is SGHNT and CDR2 is YYREEE (reference sequence). The CDR3 bases are TGTGCCAGCAGCCCCCAGGGGCTAGCGGGGGGAGAGAACACCGGGGAGCTGTTTTTT. Protein sequence: CASSPQGLAGGENTGELFF.

Comments on this clone: This sample also contains other DNA sequences that code for the same CDR3. This chain joins TRBV28 and TRBJ1-6; no clear D gene. The germline V and J ends were trimmed by 3 bases and 10 bases, with 4 bases remaining between them. Germline CDR1 and CDR2: MDHEN and SYDVKM. The CDR3 length is 11 residues. The CDR3 protein is CASSFRSPLHF. CDR3 DNA sequence: TGTGCCAGCAGTTTTCGATCACCCCTCCACTTT.

The rearrangement uses TRBV6-6 and TRBJ1-1, with D uncertain. V shed 6 bases and J shed 6 bases, with 8 bases lying between them. The CDR3 loop spans 11 amino acids. Germline V gene sequence: CDR1 MNHNY, CDR2 SVGAGI (reference sequence). CDR3 sequence reads: CASSLSAEAFF. CDR3 in DNA: TGTGCCAGCAGCCTCAGCGCTGAAGCTTTCTTT.

This clone was found once. Other DNA sequences within the sample encode an identical CDR3. The V gene is TRBV5-6, the J gene TRBJ1-2; D is undetermined. The V end was cut by 4 bases, the J end by 7 bases, with 8 bases between. The CDR3 has 11 amino acids. Per germline, CDR1 SGHDT and CDR2 YYEEEE. CDR3 in DNA: TGTGCCAGCAGCCTACAAGGTGGCTACACCTTC. Protein product: CASSLQGGYTF. Filled out from reference TRBV5-6 and TRBJ1-2, the complete variable domain reads DAGVTQSPTHLIKTRGQQVTLRCSPKSGHDTVSWYQQALGQGPQFIFQYYEEEERQRGNFPDRFSGHQFPNYSSELNVNALLLGDSALYLCASSLQGGYTFGSGTRLTVV.

This sequence joins TRBV6-5 and TRBJ2-3; the D gene is possibly TRBD2 (6 bases). This CDR3 contains 13 residues. CDR1 MNHEY and CDR2 SVGAGI come from the germline V gene. With 11 bases removed from V and 2 bases from J, the gap between germline ends came to 14 bases. CDR3 loop: CAGGAEYTDTQYF. The CDR3 region has the DNA TGTGCCGGAGGGGCAGAGTACACAGATACGCAGTATTTT.

The V and J genes are TRBV6-1 and TRBJ2-7, with D tentatively TRBD1 or TRBD2 (5 bases each). The V end was cut by 4 bases, the J end by 2 bases, with 15 bases between. CDR1 and CDR2 (germline): MNHNS, SASEGT. The CDR3 spans 15 residues. The CDR3 region is CASSVERTGPYEQYF. In DNA form, the CDR3 reads TGTGCCAGCAGTGTTGAGCGGACGGGACCCTACGAGCAGTACTTC.

This chain connects TRBV7-9 to TRBJ1-4; a weak D match, TRBD1 (5 bases). Germline lookup yields CDR1 SEHNR and CDR2 FQNEAQ (reference sequence). V shed 6 bases and J shed 1 base, with 15 bases lying between them. The CDR3 loop spans 16 amino acids. CDR3 in amino acids: CASSYVSGLTNEKLFF. DNA for the CDR3: TGTGCCAGCAGTTACGTATCGGGGCTAACTAATGAAAAACTGTTTTTT.

This chain uses TRBV28 with TRBJ1-2; a possible D gene is TRBD1 (6 bases). Germline CDR1 is MDHEN and CDR2 is SYDVKM. V lost 6 bases, J lost 3 bases, and 14 bases lay in between. The CDR3 runs 14 residues. For the CDR3, the DNA is TGTGCCAGCAGAACGGGGGGCAGCTACTATGGCTACACCTTC. Protein product: CASRTGGSYYGYTF.

The chain links TRBV30 to TRBJ2-1; D gene ambiguous. This CDR3 is built from 13 residues. Germline values: CDR1 GTSNPN, CDR2 SVGIG (reference sequence). V lost 3 bases and J lost 0, with 6 bases in between. The DNA of the CDR3 is TGTGCCTGGAGGGAAAGCTCCTACAATGAGCAGTTCTTC. Amino acid sequence: CAWRESSYNEQFF.

The chain combines TRBV6-6 with TRBJ1-4, with D unresolved. The germline gives CDR1 MNHNY, CDR2 SVGAGI (reference sequence). The germline V and J ends were trimmed by 2 bases and 2 bases, with 3 bases remaining between them. The CDR3 extends over 13 amino acids. CDR3 region: CASSYRTNEKLFF. The CDR3 nucleotides are TGTGCCAGCAGTTACCGGACTAATGAAAAACTGTTTTTT.

The CDR3 sequence: CASSHTTGNGNTIYF. CDR3 nucleotides: TGCGCCAGCAGCCACACAACAGGGAACGGAAACACCATATATTTT. This chain uses TRBV4-3 with TRBJ1-3, with D maybe TRBD1 (6 bases). Germline CDR1 is LGHNA and CDR2 is YSLEER. The CDR3 extends over 15 amino acids. V was pared by 3 bases and J by 4 bases, with 13 bases between.

This chain uses TRBV11-2 with TRBJ2-7, with 8 bases that match TRBD1. The CDR3 extends over 13 amino acids. The V gene end was trimmed by 6 bases and the J gene end by 3 bases; junction bases not matched to a gene: 4. Germline CDR1 reads SGHAT; CDR2 reads FQNNGV. CDR3 nucleotide sequence: TGTGCCAGCAGTCGGGGACAGGTCTACGAGCAGTACTTC. Its translation: CASSRGQVYEQYF.